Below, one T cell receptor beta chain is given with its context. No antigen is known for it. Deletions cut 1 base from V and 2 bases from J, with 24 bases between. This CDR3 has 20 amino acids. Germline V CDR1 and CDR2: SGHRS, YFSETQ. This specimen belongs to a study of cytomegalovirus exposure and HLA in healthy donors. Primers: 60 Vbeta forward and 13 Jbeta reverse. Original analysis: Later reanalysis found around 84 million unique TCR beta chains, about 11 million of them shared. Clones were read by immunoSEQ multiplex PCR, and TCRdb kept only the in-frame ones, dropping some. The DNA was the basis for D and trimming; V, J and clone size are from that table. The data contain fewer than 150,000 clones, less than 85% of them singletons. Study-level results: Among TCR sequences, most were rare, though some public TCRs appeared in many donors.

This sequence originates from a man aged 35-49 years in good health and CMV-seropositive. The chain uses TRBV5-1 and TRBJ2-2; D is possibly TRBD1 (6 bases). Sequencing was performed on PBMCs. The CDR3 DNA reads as TGCGCCAGCAGCTTGTGGTCGGCCAGGGGTTTTACCTCCAACACCGGGGAGCTGTTTTTT. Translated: CASSLWSARGFTSNTGELFF.